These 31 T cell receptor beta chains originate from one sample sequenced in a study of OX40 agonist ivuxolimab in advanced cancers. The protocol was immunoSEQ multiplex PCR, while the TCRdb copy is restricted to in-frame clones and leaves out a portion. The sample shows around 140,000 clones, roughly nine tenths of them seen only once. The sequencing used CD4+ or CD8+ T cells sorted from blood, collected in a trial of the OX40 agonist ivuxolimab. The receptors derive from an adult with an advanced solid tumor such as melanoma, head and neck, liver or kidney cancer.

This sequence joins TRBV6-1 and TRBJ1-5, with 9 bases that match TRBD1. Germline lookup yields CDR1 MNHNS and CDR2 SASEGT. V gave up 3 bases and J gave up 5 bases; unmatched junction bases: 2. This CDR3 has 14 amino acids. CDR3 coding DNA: TGTGCCAGCAGTGACGACAGGGGGGATCAGCCCCAGCATTTT. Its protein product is CASSDDRGDQPQHF.

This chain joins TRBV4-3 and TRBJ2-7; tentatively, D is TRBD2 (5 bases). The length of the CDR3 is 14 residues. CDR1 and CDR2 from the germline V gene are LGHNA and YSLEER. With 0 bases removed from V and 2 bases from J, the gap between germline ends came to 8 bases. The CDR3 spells CASSQEASTYEQYF. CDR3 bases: TGCGCCAGCAGCCAAGAGGCTAGCACCTACGAGCAGTACTTC.

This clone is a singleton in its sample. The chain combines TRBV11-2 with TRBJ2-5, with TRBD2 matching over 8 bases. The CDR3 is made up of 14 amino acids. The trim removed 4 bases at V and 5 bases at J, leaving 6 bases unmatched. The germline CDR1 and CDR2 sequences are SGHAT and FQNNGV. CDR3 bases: TGTGCCAGCAGCTATCAAACGGGAGGGGAGACCCAGTACTTC. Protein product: CASSYQTGGETQYF.

This CDR3 is CASTLDRVDRGNTIYF. The CDR3 region has the DNA TGTGCCAGTACCCTCGACAGGGTTGATCGTGGAAACACCATATATTTT. J is TRBJ1-3 and V is TRBV2, with 7 nucleotides matching TRBD1. The CDR3 totals 16 residues. CDR1 is SNHLY and CDR2 is FYNNEI in the germline V gene. V was clipped by 9 bases and J by 3 bases; unmatched bases: 14.

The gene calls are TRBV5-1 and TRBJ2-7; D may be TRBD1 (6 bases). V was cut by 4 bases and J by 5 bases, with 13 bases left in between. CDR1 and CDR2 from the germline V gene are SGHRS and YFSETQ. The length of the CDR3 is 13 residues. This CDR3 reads CASSRQELDEQYF. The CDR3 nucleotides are TGCGCCAGCAGCCGACAGGAGCTGGACGAGCAGTACTTC.

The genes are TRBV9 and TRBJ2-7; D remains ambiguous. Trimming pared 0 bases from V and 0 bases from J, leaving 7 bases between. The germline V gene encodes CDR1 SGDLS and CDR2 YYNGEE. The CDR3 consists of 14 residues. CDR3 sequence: CASSVDLGSYEQYF. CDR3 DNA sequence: TGTGCCAGCAGCGTAGATCTGGGCTCCTACGAGCAGTACTTC. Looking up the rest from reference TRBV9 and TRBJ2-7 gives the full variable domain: DSGVTQTPKHLITATGQRVTLRCSPRSGDLSVYWYQQSLDQGLQFLIQYYNGEERAKGNILERFSAQQFPDLHSELNLSSLELGDSALYFCASSVDLGSYEQYFGPGTRLTVT.

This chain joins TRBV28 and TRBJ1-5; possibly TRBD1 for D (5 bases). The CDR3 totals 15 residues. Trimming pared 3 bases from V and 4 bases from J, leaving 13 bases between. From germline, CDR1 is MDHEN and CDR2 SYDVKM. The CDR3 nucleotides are TGTGCCAGCAGTTTTGGTGCGTCAGGGAATCAGCCCCAGCATTTT. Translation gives CASSFGASGNQPQHF.

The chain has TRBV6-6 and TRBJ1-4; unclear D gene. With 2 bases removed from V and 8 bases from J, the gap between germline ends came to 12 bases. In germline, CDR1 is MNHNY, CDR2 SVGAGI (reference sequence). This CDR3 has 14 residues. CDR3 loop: CASSYRRTGEKLFF. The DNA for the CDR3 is TGTGCCAGCAGTTACCGGAGAACGGGGGAAAAACTGTTTTTT.

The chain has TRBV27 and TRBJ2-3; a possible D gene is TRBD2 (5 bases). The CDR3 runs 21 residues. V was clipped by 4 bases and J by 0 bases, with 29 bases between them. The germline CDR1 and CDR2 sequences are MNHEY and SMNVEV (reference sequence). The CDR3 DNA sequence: TGTGCCAGCAGTTCCGGGTGGGAGAGGGAAGGGTCCGGGGTTAGCACAGATACGCAGTATTTT. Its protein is CASSSGWEREGSGVSTDTQYF.

CDR3 sequence: CASRTTGAKAFF. DNA for the CDR3: TGTGCCAGCAGAACGACAGGGGCCAAAGCTTTCTTT. The chain is built from TRBV28 and TRBJ1-1, with 8 bases matching TRBD1. The CDR3 covers 12 residues. The germline CDR1 and CDR2 sequences are MDHEN and SYDVKM. The trim removed 6 bases at V and 9 bases at J, leaving 6 bases unmatched.

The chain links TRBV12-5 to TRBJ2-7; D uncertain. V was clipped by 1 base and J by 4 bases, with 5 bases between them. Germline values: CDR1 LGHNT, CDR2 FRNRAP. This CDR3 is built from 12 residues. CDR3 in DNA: TGTGCTAGTGGTTTGGCCTGGTACGAGCAGTACTTC. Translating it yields CASGLAWYEQYF. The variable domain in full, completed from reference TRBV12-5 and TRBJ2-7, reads DARVTQTPRHKVTEMGQEVTMRCQPILGHNTVFWYRQTMMQGLELLAYFRNRAPLDDSGMPKDRFSAEMPDATLATLKIQPSEPRDSAVYFCASGLAWYEQYFGPGTRLTVT.

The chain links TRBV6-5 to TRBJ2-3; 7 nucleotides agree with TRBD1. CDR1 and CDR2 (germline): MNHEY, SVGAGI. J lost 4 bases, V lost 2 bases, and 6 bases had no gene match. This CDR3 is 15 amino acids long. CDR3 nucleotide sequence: TGTGCCAGCAGTTACCTTCTTGACAGGGCAGATACGCAGTATTTT. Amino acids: CASSYLLDRADTQYF.

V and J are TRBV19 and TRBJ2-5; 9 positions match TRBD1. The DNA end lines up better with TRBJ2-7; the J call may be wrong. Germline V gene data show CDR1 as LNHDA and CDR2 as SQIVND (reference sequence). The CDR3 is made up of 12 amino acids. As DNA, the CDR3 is TGTGCCAGTAGTGACAGGGGGTACGAGCAGTACTTC. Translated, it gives CASSDRGYEQYF.

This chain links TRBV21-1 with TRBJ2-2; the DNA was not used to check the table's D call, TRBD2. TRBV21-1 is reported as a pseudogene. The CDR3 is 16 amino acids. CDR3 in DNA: TGTGCCAGCAGCAATGGGGGAGGGGCCTACACCGGGGAGCTGTTTTTT. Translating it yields CASSNGGGAYTGELFF.

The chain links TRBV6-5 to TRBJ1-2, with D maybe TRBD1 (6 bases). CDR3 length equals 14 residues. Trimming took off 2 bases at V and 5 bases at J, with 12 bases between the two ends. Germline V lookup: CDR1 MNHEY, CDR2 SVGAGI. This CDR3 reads CASSYVRGAYGYTF. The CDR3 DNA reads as TGTGCCAGCAGTTACGTCAGGGGCGCTTATGGCTACACCTTC.

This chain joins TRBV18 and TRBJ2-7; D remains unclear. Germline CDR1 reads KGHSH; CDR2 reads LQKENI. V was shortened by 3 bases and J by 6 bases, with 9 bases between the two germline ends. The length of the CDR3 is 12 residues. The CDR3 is CASSPAGIEQYF. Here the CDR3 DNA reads TGTGCCAGCTCACCCGCCGGCATCGAGCAGTACTTC.

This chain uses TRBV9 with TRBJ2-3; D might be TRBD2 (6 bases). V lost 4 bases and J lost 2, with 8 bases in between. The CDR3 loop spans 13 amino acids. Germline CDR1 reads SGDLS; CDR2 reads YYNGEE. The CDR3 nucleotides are TGTGCCAGCAGCATAGCGGCCACAGATACGCAGTATTTT. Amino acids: CASSIAATDTQYF.

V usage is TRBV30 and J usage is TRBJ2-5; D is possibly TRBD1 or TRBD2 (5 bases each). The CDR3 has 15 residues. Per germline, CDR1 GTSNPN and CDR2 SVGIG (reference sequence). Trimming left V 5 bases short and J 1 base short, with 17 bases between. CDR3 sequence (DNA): TGTGCCTGGGGGGGAACCGCGTCCCTCCAAGAGACCCAGTACTTC. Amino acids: CAWGGTASLQETQYF. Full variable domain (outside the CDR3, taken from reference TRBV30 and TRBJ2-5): SQTIHQWPATLVQPVGSPLSLECTVEGTSNPNLYWYRQAAGRGLQLLFYSVGIGQISSEVPQNLSASRPQDRQFILSSKKLLLSDSGFYLCAWGGTASLQETQYFGPGTRLLVL.

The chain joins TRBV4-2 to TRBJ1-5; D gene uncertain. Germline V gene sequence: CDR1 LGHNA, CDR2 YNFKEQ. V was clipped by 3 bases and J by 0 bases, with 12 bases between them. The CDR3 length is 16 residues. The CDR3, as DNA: TGTGCCAGCAGCCAGTCATCCGGGGATAGCAATCAGCCCCAGCATTTT. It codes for CASSQSSGDSNQPQHF.

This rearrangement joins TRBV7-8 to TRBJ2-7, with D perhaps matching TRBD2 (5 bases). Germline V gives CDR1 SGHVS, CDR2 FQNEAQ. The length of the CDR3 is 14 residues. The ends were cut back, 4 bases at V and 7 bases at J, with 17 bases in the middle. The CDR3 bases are TGTGCCAGCAGCTCGATGTCGGGGTCCTGGGAGCAGTACTTC. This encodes CASSSMSGSWEQYF.

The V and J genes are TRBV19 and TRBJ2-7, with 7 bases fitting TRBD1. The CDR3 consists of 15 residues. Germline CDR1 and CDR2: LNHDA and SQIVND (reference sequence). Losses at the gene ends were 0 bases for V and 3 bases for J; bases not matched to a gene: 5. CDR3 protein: CASSIDRDRIYEQYF. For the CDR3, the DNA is TGTGCCAGTAGTATAGACCGGGACAGAATCTACGAGCAGTACTTC.

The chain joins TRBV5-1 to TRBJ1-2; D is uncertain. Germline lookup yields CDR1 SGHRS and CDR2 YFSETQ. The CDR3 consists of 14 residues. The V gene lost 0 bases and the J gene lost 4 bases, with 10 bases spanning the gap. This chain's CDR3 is CASSLEWASYGYTF. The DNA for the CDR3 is TGCGCCAGCAGCTTGGAGTGGGCCAGCTATGGCTACACCTTC. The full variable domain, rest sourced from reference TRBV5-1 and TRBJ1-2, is KAGVTQTPRYLIKTRGQQVTLSCSPISGHRSVSWYQQTPGQGLQFLFEYFSETQRNKGNFPGRFSGRQFSNSRSEMNVSTLELGDSALYLCASSLEWASYGYTFGSGTRLTVV.

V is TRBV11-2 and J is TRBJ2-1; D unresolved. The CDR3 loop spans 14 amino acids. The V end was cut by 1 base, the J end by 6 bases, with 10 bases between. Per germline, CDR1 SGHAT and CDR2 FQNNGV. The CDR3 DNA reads TGTGCCAGCAGCTTAGCGGCTAGTGCCAATGAGCAGTTCTTC. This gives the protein CASSLAASANEQFF.

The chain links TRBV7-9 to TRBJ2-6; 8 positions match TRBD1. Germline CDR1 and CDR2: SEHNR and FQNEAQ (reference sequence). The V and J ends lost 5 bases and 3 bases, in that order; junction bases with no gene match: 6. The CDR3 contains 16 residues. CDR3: CASSPSGTGGANVLTF. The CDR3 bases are TGTGCCAGCAGCCCCTCCGGGACAGGTGGGGCCAACGTCCTGACTTTC.

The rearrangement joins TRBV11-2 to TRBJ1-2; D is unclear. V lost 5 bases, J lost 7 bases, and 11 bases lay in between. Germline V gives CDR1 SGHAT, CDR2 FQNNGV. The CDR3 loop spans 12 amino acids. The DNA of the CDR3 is TGTGCCAGCAGCCCAATGGACGCTGGCTACACCTTC. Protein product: CASSPMDAGYTF.

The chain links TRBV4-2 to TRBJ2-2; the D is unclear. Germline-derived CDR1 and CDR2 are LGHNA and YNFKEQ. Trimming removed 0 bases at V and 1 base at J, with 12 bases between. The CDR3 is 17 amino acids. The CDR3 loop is CASSQDQRTKNTGELFF. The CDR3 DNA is TGTGCCAGCAGCCAAGATCAGAGGACCAAGAACACCGGGGAGCTGTTTTTT.

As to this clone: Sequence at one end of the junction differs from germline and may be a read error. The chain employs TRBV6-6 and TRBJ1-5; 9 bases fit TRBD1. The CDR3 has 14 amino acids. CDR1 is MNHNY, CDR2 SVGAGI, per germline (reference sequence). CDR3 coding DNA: TGTGCCAGCACCCCGGGACAGGGCAAGCAGCCCCAGCATTTT. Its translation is CASTPGQGKQPQHF.

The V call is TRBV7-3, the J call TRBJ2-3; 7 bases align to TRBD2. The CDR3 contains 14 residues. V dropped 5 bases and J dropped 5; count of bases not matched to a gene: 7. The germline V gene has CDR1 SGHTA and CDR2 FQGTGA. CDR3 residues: CASSPGGSIDTQYF. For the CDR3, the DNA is TGTGCCAGCAGCCCCGGCGGGAGTATAGATACGCAGTATTTT.

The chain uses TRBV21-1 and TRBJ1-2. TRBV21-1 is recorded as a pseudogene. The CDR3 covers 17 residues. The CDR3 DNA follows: TGTGCCAGCAGCATGGGCCAACACCAGCTAGAGCCCTATGGCTACACCTTC. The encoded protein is CASSMGQHQLEPYGYTF.

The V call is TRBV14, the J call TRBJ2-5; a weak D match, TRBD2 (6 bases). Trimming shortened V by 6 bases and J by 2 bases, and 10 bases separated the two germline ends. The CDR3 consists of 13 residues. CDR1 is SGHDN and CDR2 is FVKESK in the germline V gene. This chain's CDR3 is CASRGTPQETQYF. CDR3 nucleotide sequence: TGTGCCAGCAGGGGGACTCCACAAGAGACCCAGTACTTC.

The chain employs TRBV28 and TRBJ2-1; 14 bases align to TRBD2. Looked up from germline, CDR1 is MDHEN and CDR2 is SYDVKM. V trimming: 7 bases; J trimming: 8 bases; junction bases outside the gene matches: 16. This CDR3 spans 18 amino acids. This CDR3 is CASTKTIGTSGSEDEQFF. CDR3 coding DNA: TGTGCCAGCACTAAAACCATCGGGACTAGCGGGAGTGAGGATGAGCAGTTCTTC.